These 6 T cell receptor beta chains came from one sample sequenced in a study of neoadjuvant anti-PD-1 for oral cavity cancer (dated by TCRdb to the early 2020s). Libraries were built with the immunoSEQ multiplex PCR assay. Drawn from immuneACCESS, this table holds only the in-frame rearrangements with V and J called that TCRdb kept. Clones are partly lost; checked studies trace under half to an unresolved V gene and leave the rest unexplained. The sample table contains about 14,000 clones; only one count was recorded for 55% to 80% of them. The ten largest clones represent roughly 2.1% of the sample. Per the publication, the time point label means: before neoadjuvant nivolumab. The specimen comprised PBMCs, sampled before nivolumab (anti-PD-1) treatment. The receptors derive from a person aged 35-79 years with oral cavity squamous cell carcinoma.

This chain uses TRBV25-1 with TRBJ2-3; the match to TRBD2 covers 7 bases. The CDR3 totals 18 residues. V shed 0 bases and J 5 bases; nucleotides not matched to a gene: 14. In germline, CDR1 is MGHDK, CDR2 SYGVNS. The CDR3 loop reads CASSEYAGASGGKDTQYF. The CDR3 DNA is TGTGCCAGCAGTGAATATGCCGGGGCTAGCGGAGGGAAAGATACGCAGTATTTT.

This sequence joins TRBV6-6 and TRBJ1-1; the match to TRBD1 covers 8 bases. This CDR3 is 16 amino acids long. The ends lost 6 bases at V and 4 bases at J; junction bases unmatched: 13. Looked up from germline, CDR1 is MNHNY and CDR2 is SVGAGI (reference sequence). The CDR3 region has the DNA TGTGCCAGCAGGTCCGGGACAGGACGACGGAGCACTGAAGCTTTCTTT. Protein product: CASRSGTGRRSTEAFF.

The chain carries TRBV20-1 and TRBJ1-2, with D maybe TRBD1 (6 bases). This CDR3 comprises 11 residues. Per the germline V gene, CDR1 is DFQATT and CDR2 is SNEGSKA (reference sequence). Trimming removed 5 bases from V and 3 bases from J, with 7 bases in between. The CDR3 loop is CSAYRDYGYTF. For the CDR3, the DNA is TGCAGTGCTTACAGGGACTATGGCTACACCTTC.

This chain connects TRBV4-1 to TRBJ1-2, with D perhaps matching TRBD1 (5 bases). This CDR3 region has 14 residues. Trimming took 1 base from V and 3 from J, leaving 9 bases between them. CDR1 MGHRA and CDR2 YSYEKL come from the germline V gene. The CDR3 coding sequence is TGCGCCAGCAGCCAAGTTGGGGGGGACTATGGCTACACCTTC. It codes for CASSQVGGDYGYTF.

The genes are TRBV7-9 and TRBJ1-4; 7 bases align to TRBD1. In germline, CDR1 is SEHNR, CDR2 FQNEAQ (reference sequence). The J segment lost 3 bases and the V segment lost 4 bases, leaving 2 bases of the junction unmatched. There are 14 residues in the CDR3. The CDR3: CASSWGQSNEKLFF. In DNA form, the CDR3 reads TGTGCCAGCAGCTGGGGACAGTCTAATGAAAAACTGTTTTTT.

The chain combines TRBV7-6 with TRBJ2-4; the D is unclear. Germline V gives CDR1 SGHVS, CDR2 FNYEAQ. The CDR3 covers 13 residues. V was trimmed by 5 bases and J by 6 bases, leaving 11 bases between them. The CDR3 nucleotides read TGTGCCAGCAGCCCGGACCCTTCAAACATTCAGTACTTC. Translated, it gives CASSPDPSNIQYF.